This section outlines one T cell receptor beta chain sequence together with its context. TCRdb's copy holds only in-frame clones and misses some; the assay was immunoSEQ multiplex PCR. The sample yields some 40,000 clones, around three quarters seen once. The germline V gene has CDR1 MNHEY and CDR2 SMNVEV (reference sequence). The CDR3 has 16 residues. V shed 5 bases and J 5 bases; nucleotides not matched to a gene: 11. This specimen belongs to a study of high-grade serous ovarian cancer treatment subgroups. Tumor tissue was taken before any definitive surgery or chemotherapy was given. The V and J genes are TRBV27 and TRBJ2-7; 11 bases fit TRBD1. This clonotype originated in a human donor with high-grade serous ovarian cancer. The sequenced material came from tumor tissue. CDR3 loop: CASSPQRTGGVHEQYF. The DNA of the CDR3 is TGTGCCAGCAGTCCCCAGAGGACAGGGGGCGTCCACGAGCAGTACTTC.